A selection of T cell receptor beta chains follows, all from one sample in a study of technical replicates of blood from several donors. Produced via immunoSEQ multiplex PCR; TCRdb's table is partial and in-frame only. The profile covers 75,000 to 100,000 clones, with roughly 95% appearing a single time and 0.3% to 0.35% taken by the ten largest. Sequenced: T cells isolated from PBMCs. The origin of the receptors is a human donor in good health. CDR3s include the opening cysteine and the closing phenylalanine or tryptophan. D genes are given only for firm matches. Clone size is shown for a subset of rows, as once, few, many or a class of expanded clone.

>TRBD2|TRBJ2-5|TRBV15|NA
TGTGCCACCAGCAGAGATCTAGCGGGGAGCCAAGAGACCCAGTACTTC
CATSRDLAGSQETQYF
>NA|TRBJ2-7|TRBV6-1|NA
TGTGCCAGCAGCCCAACAGGGTCCTACGAGCAGTACTTC
CASSPTGSYEQYF
>TRBD1|TRBJ2-7|TRBV23-1|NA
TGCGCCAGCAGTCTTGAGGGGACAGGGGGGTACGAGCAGTACTTC
CASSLEGTGGYEQYF
>NA|TRBJ1-4|TRBV2|NA
TGTGCCAGCAGTGAAAGGGGTCAGCCTAATGAAAAACTGTTTTTT
CASSERGQPNEKLFF
>NA|TRBJ2-5|TRBV7-2|NA
TGTGCCAGCAGCCCCCCCACGAGCGCGAGTTGGAAGACCCAGTACTTC
CASSPPTSASWKTQYF
>TRBD1|TRBJ2-2|TRBV6-5|NA
TGTGCCAGCAGACAGGGGGCGCACACCGGGGAGCTGTTTTTT
CASRQGAHTGELFF
>TRBD2|TRBJ2-7|TRBV9|NA
TGTGCCAGCAGCGTAGGATTGGGAGCTAGCGGGTACGAGCAGTACTTC
CASSVGLGASGYEQYF
>NA|TRBJ1-1|TRBV19|NA
TGTGCCAGTAGTATAGGGCGGGGACCCTCGCCTGAAGCTTTCTTT
CASSIGRGPSPEAFF
>NA|TRBJ2-4|TRBV21-1|NA
TGTGCCAGCAGCACAATCCTGGCCTTTCGGGTATCCAAAAACATTCAGTACTTC
CASSTILAFRVSKNIQYF
>NA|TRBJ1-2|TRBV9|NA
TGTGCCAGCAGCGTCAGGCATAACTATGGCTACACCTTC
CASSVRHNYGYTF
>TRBD1|TRBJ1-1|TRBV13|once
TGTGCCAGCACCCGGGACAGGTCAGAAGCTTTCTTT
CASTRDRSEAFF
>TRBD1|TRBJ2-3|TRBV6-1|NA
TGTGCCAGCAGTGGGACAGGGGGCGCAGATACGCAGTATTTT
CASSGTGGADTQYF
>NA|TRBJ1-1|TRBV10-3|NA
TGTGCCATCAGTGACGGCAGGGGTCTGAACACTGAAGCTTTCTTT
CAISDGRGLNTEAFF
>NA|TRBJ2-7|TRBV9|once
TGTGCCAGCAGCCGGGAGTCCGGGGCCTACGAGCAGTACTTC
CASSRESGAYEQYF
>TRBD1|TRBJ1-2|TRBV7-9|once
TGTGCCAGCAGCTTAGGACGGACAGGGGCTTTCTATGGCTACACCTTC
CASSLGRTGAFYGYTF
>NA|TRBJ1-1|TRBV11-1|once
TGTGCCAGCAGCTTAGCACGCGGCGGGTGGTCTTCGAACACTGAAGCTTTCTTT
CASSLARGGWSSNTEAFF
>TRBD1|TRBJ1-2|TRBV11-3|once
TGTGCCAGCAGCCTTCCTGGGACAGTACGAAATGGCTACACCTTC
CASSLPGTVRNGYTF
>NA|TRBJ2-5|TRBV25-1|NA
TGTGCCAGCAGTGAATGGGCTAGCGAGCAAGAGACCCAGTACTTC
CASSEWASEQETQYF
>TRBD2|TRBJ2-1|TRBV4-3|NA
TGCGCCAGCAGCCTAGATTGGGGACTAGCGGGAGTGAACAATGAGCAGTTCTTC
CASSLDWGLAGVNNEQFF
>NA|TRBJ1-1|TRBV9|few
TGTGCCAGCAGCGTAGGGGGAGGGGGTAACACTGAAGCTTTCTTT
CASSVGGGGNTEAFF
>TRBD1|TRBJ2-2|TRBV7-6|once
TGTGCCAGCAGCTTGGGACAGTCTCCGAGCACCGGGGAGCTGTTTTTT
CASSLGQSPSTGELFF
>TRBD1|TRBJ1-2|TRBV5-1|NA
TGCGCCAGCAGGACAGGGACCTTC
CASRTGTF
>TRBD1|TRBJ2-6|TRBV4-1|NA
TGCGCCAGCAGCCGTGGGCGACAGGGAGAGACTGGGGCCAACGTCCTGACTTTC
CASSRGRQGETGANVLTF
>NA|TRBJ2-7|TRBV28|NA
TGTGCCAGCAGTTTAGGGGGGTCCTACGAGCAGTACTTC
CASSLGGSYEQYF
>NA|TRBJ1-4|TRBV28|NA
TGTGCCAGCAGTTTCCAGGGAGGGGAAAAACTGTTTTTT
CASSFQGGEKLFF
>NA|TRBJ2-5|TRBV4-3|NA
TGCGCCAGCAGCCAAGGGTGGGTCCTCCTCGGCGGGGAGACCCAGTACTTC
CASSQGWVLLGGETQYF